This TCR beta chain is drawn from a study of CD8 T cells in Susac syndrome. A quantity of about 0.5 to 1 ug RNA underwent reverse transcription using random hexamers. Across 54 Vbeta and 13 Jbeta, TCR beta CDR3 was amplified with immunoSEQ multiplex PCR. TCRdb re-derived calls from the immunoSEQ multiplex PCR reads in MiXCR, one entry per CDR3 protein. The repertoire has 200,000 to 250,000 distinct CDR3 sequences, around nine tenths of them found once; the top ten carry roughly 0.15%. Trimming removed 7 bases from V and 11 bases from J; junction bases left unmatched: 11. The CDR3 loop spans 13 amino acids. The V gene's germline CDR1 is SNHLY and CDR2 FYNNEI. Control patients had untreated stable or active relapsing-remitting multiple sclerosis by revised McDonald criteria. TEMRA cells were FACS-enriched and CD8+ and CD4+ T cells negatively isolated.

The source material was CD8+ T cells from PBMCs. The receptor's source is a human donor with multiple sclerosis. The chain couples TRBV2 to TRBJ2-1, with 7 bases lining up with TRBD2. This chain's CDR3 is CASTFGTTIQQFF. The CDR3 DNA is TGTGCCAGCACATTCGGGACTACTATACAGCAGTTCTTC.